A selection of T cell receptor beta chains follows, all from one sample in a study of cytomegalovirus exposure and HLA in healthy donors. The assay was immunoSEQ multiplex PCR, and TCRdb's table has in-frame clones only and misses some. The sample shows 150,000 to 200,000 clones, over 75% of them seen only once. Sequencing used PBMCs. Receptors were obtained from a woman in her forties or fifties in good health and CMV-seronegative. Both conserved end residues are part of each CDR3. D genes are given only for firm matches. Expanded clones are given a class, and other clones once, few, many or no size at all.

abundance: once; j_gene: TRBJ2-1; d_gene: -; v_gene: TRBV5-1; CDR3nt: TGCGCCAGCAGCTTGGTTCCCGGGAATGAGCAGTTCTTC; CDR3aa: CASSLVPGNEQFF
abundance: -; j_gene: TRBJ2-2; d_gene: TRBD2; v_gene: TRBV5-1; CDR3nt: TGCGCCAGCAGCCCTTCGGGACTAGCGGGTGGGCTGTTCTTT; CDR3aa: CASSPSGLAGGLFF
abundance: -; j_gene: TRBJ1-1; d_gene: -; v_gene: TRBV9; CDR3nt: TGTGCCAGCAGCGTCGACAGGCTGAACATTGAAGCTTTCTTT; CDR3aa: CASSVDRLNIEAFF
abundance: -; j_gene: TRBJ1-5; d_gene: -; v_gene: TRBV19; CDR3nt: TGTGCCAGTAGTACCACAGGATTTCAGCCCCAGCATTTT; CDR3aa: CASSTTGFQPQHF
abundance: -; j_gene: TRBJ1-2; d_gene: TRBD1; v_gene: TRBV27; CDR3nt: TGTGCCAGCACCTCACCCGGTGGGACAGGGTTATCCTATGGCTACACCTTC; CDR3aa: CASTSPGGTGLSYGYTF
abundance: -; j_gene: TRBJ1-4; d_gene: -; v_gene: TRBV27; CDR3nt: TGTGCCAGCAGTTTGCAACAGGGAAGACTGTTTTTT; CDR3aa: CASSLQQGRLFF
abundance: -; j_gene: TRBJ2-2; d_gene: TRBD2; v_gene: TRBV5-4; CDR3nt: TGTGCCAGCAGCTTACTTCTGCGGGAGAGCACCGGGGAGCTGTTTTTT; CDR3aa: CASSLLLRESTGELFF
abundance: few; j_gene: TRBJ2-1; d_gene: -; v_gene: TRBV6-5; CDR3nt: TGTGCCAGCAGTTCCTCCCTCCCCACTGGTTACAATGAGCAGTTCTTC; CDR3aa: CASSSSLPTGYNEQFF
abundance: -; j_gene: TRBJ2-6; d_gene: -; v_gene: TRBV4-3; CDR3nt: TGCGCCAGCAGCCAAGATCATTCCTCTGGGGCCAACGTCCTGACTTTC; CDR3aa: CASSQDHSSGANVLTF
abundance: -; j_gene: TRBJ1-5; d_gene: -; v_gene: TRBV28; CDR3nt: TGTGCCAGCAGTTCCTCCGACTGGAGCAATCAGCCCCAGCATTTT; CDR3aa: CASSSSDWSNQPQHF
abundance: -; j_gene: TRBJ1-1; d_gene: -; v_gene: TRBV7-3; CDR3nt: TGTGCCAGCAGCTTAGCTGGGGAGTTTATGAACACTGAAGCTTTCTTT; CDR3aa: CASSLAGEFMNTEAFF
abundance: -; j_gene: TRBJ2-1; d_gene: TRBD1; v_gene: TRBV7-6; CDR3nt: TGTGCCAGCAGCACCACCGGGACAGACAACAATGAGCAGTTCTTC; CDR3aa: CASSTTGTDNNEQFF
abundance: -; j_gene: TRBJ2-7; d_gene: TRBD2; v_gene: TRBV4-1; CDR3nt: TGCGCCAGCAGCCAGTCTAGCGGGAGGGCTCAAGAGCAGTACTTC; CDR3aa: CASSQSSGRAQEQYF
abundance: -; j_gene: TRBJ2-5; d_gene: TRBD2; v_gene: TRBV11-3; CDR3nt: TGTGCCAGCAGCTTAGGGAGTAGCGGGCAAGAGACCCAGTACTTC; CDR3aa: CASSLGSSGQETQYF
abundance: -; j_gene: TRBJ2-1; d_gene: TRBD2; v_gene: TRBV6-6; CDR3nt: TGTGCCAGCAGTTACGACGCGGGAGCCTCCAATGAGCAGTTCTTC; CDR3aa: CASSYDAGASNEQFF
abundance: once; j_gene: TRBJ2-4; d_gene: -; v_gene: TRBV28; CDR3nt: TGTGCCAGCAGATCGGGGATCGAAAACATTCAGTACTTC; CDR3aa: CASRSGIENIQYF
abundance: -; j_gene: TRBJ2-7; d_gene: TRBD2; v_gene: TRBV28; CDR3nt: TGTGCCAGCAGTCCGCGGACTAGCGGGAGTCCCTACGAGCAGTACTTC; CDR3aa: CASSPRTSGSPYEQYF
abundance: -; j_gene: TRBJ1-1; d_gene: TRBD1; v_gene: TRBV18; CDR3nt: TGTGCCAGCTCACTGGACAGGAGGGGAGCTTTCTTT; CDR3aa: CASSLDRRGAFF
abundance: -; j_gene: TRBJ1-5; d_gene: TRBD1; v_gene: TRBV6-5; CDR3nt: TGTGCCAGCAGATCCGGACAGGGAGGCAATCAGCCCCAGCATTTT; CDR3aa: CASRSGQGGNQPQHF
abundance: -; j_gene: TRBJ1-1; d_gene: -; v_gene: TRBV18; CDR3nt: TGTGCCAGCTCACCGACAGGGAACACTGAAGCTTTCTTT; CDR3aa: CASSPTGNTEAFF
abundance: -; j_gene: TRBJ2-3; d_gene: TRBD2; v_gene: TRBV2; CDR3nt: TGTGCCAGCCCCGGGACTAGTAATCGAGGCACAGATACGCAGTATTTT; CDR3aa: CASPGTSNRGTDTQYF
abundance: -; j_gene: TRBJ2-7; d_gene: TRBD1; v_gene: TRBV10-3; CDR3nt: TGTGTCACCCGACAGGGGGGATGGGGGCAGTACTTC; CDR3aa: CVTRQGGWGQYF
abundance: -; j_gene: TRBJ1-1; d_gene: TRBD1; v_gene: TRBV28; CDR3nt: TGTGCCAGCAGCCGAAACGACAGGGGACACATGAACACTGAAGCTTTCTTT; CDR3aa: CASSRNDRGHMNTEAFF
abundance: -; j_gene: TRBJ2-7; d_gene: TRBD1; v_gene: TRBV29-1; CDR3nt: TGCAGCGCCACCCAGGGGGCAGGGTACGAGCAGTACTTC; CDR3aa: CSATQGAGYEQYF
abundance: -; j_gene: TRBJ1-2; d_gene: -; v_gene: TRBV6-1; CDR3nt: TGTGCCAGCAGGGTACCCCTTGGGGCCTATGGCTACACCTTC; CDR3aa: CASRVPLGAYGYTF
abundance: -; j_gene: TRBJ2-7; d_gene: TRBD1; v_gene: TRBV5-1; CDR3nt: TGCGCCAGCAGCTGGACAGGGACCTCCTACGAGCAGTACTTC; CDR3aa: CASSWTGTSYEQYF
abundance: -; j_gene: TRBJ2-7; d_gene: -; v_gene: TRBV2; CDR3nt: TGTGCCAGCAGTGGGAGCGGGACAGGCAGCTCCTACGAGCAGTACTTC; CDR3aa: CASSGSGTGSSYEQYF
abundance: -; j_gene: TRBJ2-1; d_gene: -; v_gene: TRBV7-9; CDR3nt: TGTGCCAGCAGCTTATCCGAAGCGCGACTTAGCCATGAGCAGTTCTTC; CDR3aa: CASSLSEARLSHEQFF
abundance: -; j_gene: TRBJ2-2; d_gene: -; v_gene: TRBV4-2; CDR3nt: TGTGCCAGCAGCCATAGGCGGGAGAACACCGGGGAGCTGTTTTTT; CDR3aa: CASSHRRENTGELFF
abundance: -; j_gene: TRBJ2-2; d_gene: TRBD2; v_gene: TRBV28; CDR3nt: TGTGCCAGCAGTCTCCTCACTAGCGTTCCCGGGGAGCTGTTTTTT; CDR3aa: CASSLLTSVPGELFF
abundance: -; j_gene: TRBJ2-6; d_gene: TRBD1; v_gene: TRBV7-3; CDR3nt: TGTGCCAGCAGCTCACAGGGGGCGATAGGGGCCAACGTCCTGACTTTC; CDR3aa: CASSSQGAIGANVLTF
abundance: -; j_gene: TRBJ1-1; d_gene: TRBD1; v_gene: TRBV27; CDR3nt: TGTGCCAGCAGTTCTCCGGGACAGCGGGCTGAAGCTTTCTTT; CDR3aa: CASSSPGQRAEAFF
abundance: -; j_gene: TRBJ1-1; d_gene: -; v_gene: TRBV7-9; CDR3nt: TGTGCCAGCAGTCGAGGGACTCGGACTGAAGCTTTCTTT; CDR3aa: CASSRGTRTEAFF
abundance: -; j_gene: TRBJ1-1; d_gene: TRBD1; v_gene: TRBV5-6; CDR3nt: TGTGCCTGCAGCCGTGAGGGGGCAGGGCTAACCTTGGGCACTGAAGCTTTCTTT; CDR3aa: CACSREGAGLTLGTEAFF
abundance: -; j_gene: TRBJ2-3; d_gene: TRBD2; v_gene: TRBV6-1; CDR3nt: TGTGCCAGCAGTAAGACTAGCGGTTACACAGATACGCAGTATTTT; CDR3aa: CASSKTSGYTDTQYF
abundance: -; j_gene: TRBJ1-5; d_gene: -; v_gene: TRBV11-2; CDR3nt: TGTGCCAGCAGCTTAGACCGCGATCAGCCCCAGCATTTT; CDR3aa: CASSLDRDQPQHF
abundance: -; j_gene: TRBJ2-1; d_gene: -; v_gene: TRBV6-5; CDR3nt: TGTGCCAGCAGTTCGGACCCGGGGACCTACAATGAGCAGTTCTTC; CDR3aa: CASSSDPGTYNEQFF
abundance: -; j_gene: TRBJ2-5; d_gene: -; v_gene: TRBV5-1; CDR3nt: TGCGCCAGCAGCTCGGGGAACGGAGAGACCCAGTACTTC; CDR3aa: CASSSGNGETQYF
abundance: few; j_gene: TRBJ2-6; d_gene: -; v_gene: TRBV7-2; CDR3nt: TGTGCCAGCAGCTCCGGACGGCCGGAGGGCAAGGTCCTGACTTTC; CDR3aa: CASSSGRPEGKVLTF
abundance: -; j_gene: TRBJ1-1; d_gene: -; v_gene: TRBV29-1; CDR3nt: TGCAGCGTTGACGGGCCGGGGGGCACTGAAGCTTTCTTT; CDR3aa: CSVDGPGGTEAFF
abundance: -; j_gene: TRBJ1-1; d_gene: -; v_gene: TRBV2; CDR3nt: TGTGCCAGCAGTGTACTGGTAATGAACACTGAAGCTTTCTTT; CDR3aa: CASSVLVMNTEAFF
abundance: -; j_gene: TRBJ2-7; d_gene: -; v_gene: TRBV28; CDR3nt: TGTGCCAGCCGGGACTCTAGCTCCTACGAGCAGTACTTC; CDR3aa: CASRDSSSYEQYF
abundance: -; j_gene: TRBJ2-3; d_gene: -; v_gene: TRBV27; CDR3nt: TGTGCCAGCAGTTTATCCCGGACAGATACGCAGTATTTT; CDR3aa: CASSLSRTDTQYF
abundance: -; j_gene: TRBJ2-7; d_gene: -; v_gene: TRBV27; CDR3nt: TGTGCCAGCGCCCTCGGGGTCGAGCAGTACTTC; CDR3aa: CASALGVEQYF
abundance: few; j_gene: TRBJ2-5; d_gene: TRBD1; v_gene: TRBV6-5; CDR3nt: TGTGCCAGCAGGGCTAGGGGGCCGGGAGAGACCCAGTACTTC; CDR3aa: CASRARGPGETQYF
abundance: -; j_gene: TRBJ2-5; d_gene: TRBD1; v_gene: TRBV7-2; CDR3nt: TGTGCCAGCAGCTTGGGGACAGCCCGGGAGACCCAGTACTTC; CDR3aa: CASSLGTARETQYF
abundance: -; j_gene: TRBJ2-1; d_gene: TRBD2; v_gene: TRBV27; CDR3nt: TGTGCCAGCGGGGGACTAGCGGGAGGGAGGTCCTACAATGAGCAGTTCTTC; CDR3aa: CASGGLAGGRSYNEQFF
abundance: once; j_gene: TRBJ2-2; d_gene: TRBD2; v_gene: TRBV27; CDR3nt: TGTGCCAGCAGCTTCGAACAAAGTAGCGGGAGCGGTACCGGGGAGCTGTTTTTT; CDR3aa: CASSFEQSSGSGTGELFF
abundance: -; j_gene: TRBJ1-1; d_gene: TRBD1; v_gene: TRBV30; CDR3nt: TGTGCCTGGAACTCCATCGACAGGGCCGCTGAAGCTTTCTTT; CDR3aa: CAWNSIDRAAEAFF
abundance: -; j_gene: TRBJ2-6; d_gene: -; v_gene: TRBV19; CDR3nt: TGTGCCAGTAGTATGGCCGGGACTGGGGCCAACGTCCTGACTTTC; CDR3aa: CASSMAGTGANVLTF
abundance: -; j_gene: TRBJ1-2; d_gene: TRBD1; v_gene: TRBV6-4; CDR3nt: TGTGCCAGCATCTTTACAGGGGGAGCGACGTATGGCTACACCTTC; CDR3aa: CASIFTGGATYGYTF
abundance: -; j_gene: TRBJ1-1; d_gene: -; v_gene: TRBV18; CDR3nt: TGTGCCAGCTCACTACGGACAGTTGTTACTGAAGCTTTCTTT; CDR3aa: CASSLRTVVTEAFF
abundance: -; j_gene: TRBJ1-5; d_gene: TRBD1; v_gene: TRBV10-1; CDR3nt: TGCGCCAGCAGTGAGTCGGGACAGGGGAATCAGCCCCAGCATTTT; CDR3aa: CASSESGQGNQPQHF